The sequence of this TCR beta chain was determined in a study of cytomegalovirus exposure and HLA in healthy donors. The PCR had 60 Vbeta and 13 Jbeta primers. In the study's own analysis: A follow-up analysis tallied 70 million to 80 million unique TCR beta chains, some 11 million shared. Clones were read by immunoSEQ multiplex PCR, and TCRdb kept only the in-frame ones, dropping some. V and J calls and clone size are given by that table; D and trimming were obtained from the DNA. The repertoire holds roughly 100,000 clones, with around 10% as singletons. V dropped 5 bases and J dropped 3; count of bases not matched to a gene: 7. The CDR3 runs 15 residues. CDR1 and CDR2 from the germline V gene are SGHTA and FQGNSA.

The V call is TRBV7-2, the J call TRBJ2-1; 7 positions agree with TRBD2. The clonotype originates from a man in his forties in good health and CMV-seropositive. Sequenced material: PBMCs. The CDR3 coding sequence is TGTGCCAGCAGCGCAGTTGGGGGGGGCTACAATGAGCAGTTCTTC. It encodes CASSAVGGGYNEQFF.